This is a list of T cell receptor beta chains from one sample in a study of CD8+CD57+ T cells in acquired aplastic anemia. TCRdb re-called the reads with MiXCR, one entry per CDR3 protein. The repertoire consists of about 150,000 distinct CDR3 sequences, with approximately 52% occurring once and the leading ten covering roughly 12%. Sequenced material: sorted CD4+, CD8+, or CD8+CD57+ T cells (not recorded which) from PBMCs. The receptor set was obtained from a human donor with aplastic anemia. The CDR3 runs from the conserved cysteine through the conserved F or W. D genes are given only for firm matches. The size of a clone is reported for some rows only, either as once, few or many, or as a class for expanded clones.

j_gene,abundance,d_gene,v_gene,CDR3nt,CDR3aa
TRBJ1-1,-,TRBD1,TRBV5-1,TGCGCCAGCAGCCCGGGACAGGGGACCACTGAAGCTTTCTTT,CASSPGQGTTEAFF
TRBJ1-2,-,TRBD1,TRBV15,TGTGCCACCAGCAGAGATCAAGGGGGCAATGGCTACACCTTC,CATSRDQGGNGYTF
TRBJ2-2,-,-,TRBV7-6,TGTGCCAGCGGGCCCGTCCGGGACCTCTCAAAAGGGCTGTTTTTT,CASGPVRDLSKGLFF
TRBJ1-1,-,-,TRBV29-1,TGCAGCGTTCTAGTCGGATCATCGAACACTGAAGCTTTCTTT,CSVLVGSSNTEAFF
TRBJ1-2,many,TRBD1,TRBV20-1,TGCAGTGCCTCAACCGGGACAGACTATGGCTACACCTTC,CSASTGTDYGYTF
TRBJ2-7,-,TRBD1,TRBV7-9,TGTGCCAGCAGCTCAGGTACCGGGACAGGGGGCAACGAGCAGTACTTC,CASSSGTGTGGNEQYF
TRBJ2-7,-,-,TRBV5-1,TGCGCCAGCACCCTTACTGGCGCAGGGGCGGACTCCTACGAGCAGTACTTC,CASTLTGAGADSYEQYF
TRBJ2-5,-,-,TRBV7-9,TGTGCCAGCAGCTCCCACCAAGAGACCCAGTACTTC,CASSSHQETQYF
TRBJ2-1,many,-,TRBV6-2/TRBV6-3,TGTGCCAGCAGTTATTCAGCGAGTGAGCAGTTCTTC,CASSYSASEQFF
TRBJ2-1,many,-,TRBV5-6,TGTGCCAGCAGCCCCCCAAACGAGCAGTTCTTC,CASSPPNEQFF
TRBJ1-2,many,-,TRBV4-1,TGCGCCAGCAGCCATGAGGGGCGGACCTATGGCTACACCTTC,CASSHEGRTYGYTF
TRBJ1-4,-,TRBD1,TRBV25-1,TGTGCCAGCAGTCGCCTCGGGACAGGGCCCGAAAAACTGTTTTTT,CASSRLGTGPEKLFF
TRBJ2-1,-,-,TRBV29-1,TGCAGCGTTGGCCGACAGCCGAATGAGCAGTTCTTC,CSVGRQPNEQFF
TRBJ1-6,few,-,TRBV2,TGTGCCAGCGCCAGAGCGGATAATTCACCCCTCCACTTT,CASARADNSPLHF
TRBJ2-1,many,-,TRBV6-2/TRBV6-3,TGTGCCAGCAGTGCAGTTAGCTCCTACAATGAGCAGTTCTTC,CASSAVSSYNEQFF
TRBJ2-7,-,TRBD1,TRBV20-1,TGCAGTGCTAGTCCCCGACAGGGAAAGGCCTACGAGCAGTACTTC,CSASPRQGKAYEQYF
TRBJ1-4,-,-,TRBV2,TGTGCCAGCAGTGAAGCTGGACTCAATGAAAAACTGTTTTTT,CASSEAGLNEKLFF
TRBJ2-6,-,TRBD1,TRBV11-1,TGTGCCAGCAGCCCCGGGACAGGGGCCCTCTCTGGGGCCAACGTCCTGACTTTC,CASSPGTGALSGANVLTF
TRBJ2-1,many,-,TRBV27,TGTGCCAGCAGTCGGTATGGGGAGCAGTTCTTC,CASSRYGEQFF
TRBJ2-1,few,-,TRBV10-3,TGTGCCATCAAAAGAAACAATGAGCAGTTCTTC,CAIKRNNEQFF
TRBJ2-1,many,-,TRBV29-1,TGCAGCGCCCGGACAGCAGTCTACAATGAGCAGTTCTTC,CSARTAVYNEQFF